Sequencing of this T cell receptor beta chain was carried out in a study of blood T cells in healthy people across ages. A sample-barcoded 5' primer and a J-beta primer mix were used in a second PCR of roughly 7 to 12 cycles. CDR3-containing paired-end reads numbering at least 2.5 million came from each sample. A single record per CDR3 protein comes from TCRdb applying MiXCR to the 5' RACE reads. The data hold 650,000 to 1,000,000 distinct CDR3 sequences, with 30% to 45% observed a single time. Trimming left V 6 bases short and J 7 bases short, with 10 bases between. This CDR3 contains 12 residues. CDR1 and CDR2 from the germline V gene are SGHTA and FQGNSA. This clonotype has at least ten counts. Its target is unknown. General study results and limits: Older age went with lower TCR beta diversity per million T cells, in a roughly linear way. In long-lived donors, naive CD4+ cell counts and diversity exceeded those of aged donors.

PBMCs, at least 6 million per sample, were isolated. This sequence was found in a man aged 18 to 30 in good health. What was sequenced was blood. This rearrangement joins TRBV7-2 to TRBJ2-1, with D maybe TRBD1 (5 bases). CDR3 amino acids: CASSSRANEQFF. The CDR3, as DNA: TGTGCCAGCAGTTCCAGGGCGAATGAGCAGTTCTTC.